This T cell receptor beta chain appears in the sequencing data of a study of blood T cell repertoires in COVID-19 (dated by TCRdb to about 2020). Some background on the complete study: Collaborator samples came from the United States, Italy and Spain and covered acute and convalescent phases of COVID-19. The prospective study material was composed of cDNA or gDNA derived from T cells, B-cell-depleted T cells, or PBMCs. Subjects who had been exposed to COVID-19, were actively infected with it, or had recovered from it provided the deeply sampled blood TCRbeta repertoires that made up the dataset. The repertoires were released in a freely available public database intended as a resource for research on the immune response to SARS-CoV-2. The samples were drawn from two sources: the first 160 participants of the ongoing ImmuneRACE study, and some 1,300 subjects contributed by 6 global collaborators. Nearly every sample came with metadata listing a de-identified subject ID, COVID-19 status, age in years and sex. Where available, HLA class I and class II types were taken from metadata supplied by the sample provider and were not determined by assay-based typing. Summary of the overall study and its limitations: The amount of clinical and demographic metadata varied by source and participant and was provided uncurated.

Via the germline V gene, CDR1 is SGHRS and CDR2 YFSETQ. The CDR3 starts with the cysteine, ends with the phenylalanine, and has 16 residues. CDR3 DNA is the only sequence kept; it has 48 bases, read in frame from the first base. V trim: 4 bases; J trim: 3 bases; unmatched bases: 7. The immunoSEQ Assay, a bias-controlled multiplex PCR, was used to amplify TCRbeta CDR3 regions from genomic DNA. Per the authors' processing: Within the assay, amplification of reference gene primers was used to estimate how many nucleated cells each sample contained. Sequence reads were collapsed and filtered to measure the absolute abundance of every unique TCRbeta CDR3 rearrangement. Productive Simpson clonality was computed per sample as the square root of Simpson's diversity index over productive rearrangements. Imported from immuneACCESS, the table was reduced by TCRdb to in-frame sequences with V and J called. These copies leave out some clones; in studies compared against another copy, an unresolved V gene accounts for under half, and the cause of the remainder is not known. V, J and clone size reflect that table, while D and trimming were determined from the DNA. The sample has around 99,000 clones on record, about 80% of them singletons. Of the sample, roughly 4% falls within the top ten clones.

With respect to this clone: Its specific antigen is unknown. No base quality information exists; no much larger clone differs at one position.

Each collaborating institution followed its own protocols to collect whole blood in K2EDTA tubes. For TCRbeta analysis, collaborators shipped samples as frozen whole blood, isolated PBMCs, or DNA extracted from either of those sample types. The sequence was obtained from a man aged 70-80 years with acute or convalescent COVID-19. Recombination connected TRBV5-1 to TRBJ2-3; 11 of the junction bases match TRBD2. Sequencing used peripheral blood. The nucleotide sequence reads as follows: TGCGCCAGCAGCCCTACGACTAGCGGGGTAACAGATACGCAGTATTTT. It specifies CASSPTTSGVTDTQYF.